This record concerns one T cell receptor (beta chain) sequence. Its antigen is currently unknown. This specimen comes from a study of T cell repertoires in cytomegalovirus infection. Study at large: Public TCR beta signatures were indicative of both CMV infection and a matching HLA type.

CDR3 length: 18 amino acids. The ends lost 0 bases at V and 8 bases at J; junction bases unmatched: 16. Germline V gene sequence: CDR1 DFQATT, CDR2 SNEGSKA (reference sequence). TCRdb re-called the reads with MiXCR, one entry per CDR3 protein. Of fewer than 950,000 distinct CDR3 sequences listed, 30% to 35% were seen once; the top ten hold 9.5% to 15%. This rearrangement joins TRBV20-1 to TRBJ2-1; 10 bases align to TRBD2. The material sequenced was cultured CD8+ T cells from PBMCs, taken from culture after CMV antigen stimulation. The clonotype comes from a human donor in good health (CMV status not recorded). Some clones in this sample may be carry-over from other donors' samples. This CDR3 reads CSARDIDPLAGALDEQFF. CDR3 DNA: TGCAGTGCTAGAGACATAGACCCCCTAGCGGGGGCCCTAGATGAGCAGTTCTTC.